Below, 26 T cell receptor beta chains from the same sample are listed, as sequenced in a study of T-cell reconstitution after alpha-beta-depleted transplantation in children. Molecular barcoding with unique molecular identifiers was used for the TCRbeta library. TCRdb re-derived calls from the PCR reads in MiXCR, one entry per CDR3 protein. This sample has around 600,000 distinct CDR3 sequences, with roughly 15% found just once. Sample: PBMCs from the stem cell graft donor, taken from the stem cell graft. Receptors originate from a human donor who donated a stem cell graft to a child with acute myeloid leukemia.

This clonotype was counted only a few times. The chain joins TRBV20-1 to TRBJ2-7, with D maybe TRBD2 (7 bases). This CDR3 contains 16 residues. Germline CDR1 reads DFQATT; CDR2 reads SNEGSKA (reference sequence). V was trimmed by 5 bases and J by 5 bases, leaving 25 bases between them. Here the CDR3 reads CSAFRSQGGGLNEQYF. The CDR3 nucleotides read TGCAGTGCTTTTCGATCACAGGGAGGGGGATTGAACGAGCAGTACTTC.

This clonotype was seen at least ten times. CDR3 loop: CSVVVGRAFF. The DNA of the CDR3 is TGCAGCGTTGTGGTAGGGAGAGCTTTCTTT. V gene TRBV29-1 combines with J gene TRBJ1-1, with no clear D. Germline V gene data show CDR1 as SQVTM and CDR2 as ANQGSEA. Trimming took 4 bases from V and 10 from J, leaving 10 bases between them. This CDR3 has 10 amino acids.

This clonotype was counted at least ten times. This sequence joins TRBV20-1 and TRBJ1-5; 11 positions match TRBD1. V gave up 6 bases and J gave up 0 bases; unmatched junction bases: 4. This CDR3 has 15 amino acids. Germline CDR1 DFQATT, CDR2 SNEGSKA (reference sequence). This CDR3 is CSAPDRGPSNQPQHF. For the CDR3, the DNA is TGCAGTGCCCCGGACAGGGGGCCTAGCAATCAGCCCCAGCATTTT.

This chain uses TRBV15 with TRBJ1-4, with D possibly being TRBD1 (6 bases). Germline values: CDR1 LNHNV, CDR2 YYDKDF (reference sequence). The ends were cut back, 6 bases at V and 6 bases at J, with 20 bases in the middle. The CDR3 has 16 amino acids. The CDR3 bases are TGTGCCACCAGACTTGCTCCCGGGACACCTGATGAAAAACTGTTTTTT. Translated, it gives CATRLAPGTPDEKLFF.

V and J are TRBV7-9 and TRBJ2-3; 12 positions agree with TRBD2. The V segment lost 5 bases and the J segment 4 bases; nucleotides outside the gene matches: 7. Germline V gene sequence: CDR1 SEHNR, CDR2 FQNEAQ (reference sequence). The CDR3 has 16 residues. This chain's CDR3 is CASSLPSGGAADTQYF. The DNA for the CDR3 is TGTGCCAGCAGCCTTCCTAGCGGGGGGGCCGCAGATACGCAGTATTTT.

The table lists this clonotype with many counts. The gene calls are TRBV20-1 and TRBJ2-2; D is perhaps TRBD2 (5 bases). Germline lookup yields CDR1 DFQATT and CDR2 SNEGSKA (reference sequence). The V end was cut by 6 bases, the J end by 0 bases, with 17 bases between. The CDR3 covers 16 residues. CDR3 in DNA: TGCAGTGCCCCCCTAGGCGGGTCCGCGAACACCGGGGAGCTGTTTTTT. It codes for CSAPLGGSANTGELFF.

The table lists this clonotype with many counts. CDR3 bases: TGCAGCGTTGAAGATCAAGGCCTTAACAATGAGCAGTTCTTC. This codes for CSVEDQGLNNEQFF. This chain uses TRBV29-1 with TRBJ2-1; D not certain. V gave up 0 bases and J gave up 5 bases, with 11 bases separating them. CDR3 length: 14 residues. The germline gives CDR1 SQVTM, CDR2 ANQGSEA.

V gene TRBV6-1 combines with J gene TRBJ1-1, with D unclear. The CDR3 runs 13 residues. The V and J ends lost 8 bases and 1 base respectively, with 11 bases between them. Germline V CDR1 and CDR2: MNHNS, SASEGT. In DNA form, the CDR3 reads TGTGCCAGCGGTCTTGCACGGAACACTGAAGCTTTCTTT. It translates to CASGLARNTEAFF.

This clonotype was found a few times. This chain links TRBV12-3 or TRBV12-4 with TRBJ1-6; D may be TRBD1 (6 bases). V dropped 5 bases and J dropped 8 bases, with 16 bases sitting between them. The length of the CDR3 is 15 residues. CDR3 sequence reads: CASSAPTGRYSPLHF. Written as DNA, the CDR3 is TGTGCCAGCAGTGCCCCGACAGGACGGTATTCACCCCTCCACTTT.

This chain uses TRBV12-3 or TRBV12-4 with TRBJ2-7; TRBD1 matches 8 bases. J lost 4 bases, V lost 6 bases, and 5 bases had no gene match. CDR3 length: 13 residues. CDR3 loop: CASRGQGRYEQYF. The CDR3 DNA follows: TGTGCCAGCAGAGGACAGGGAAGGTACGAGCAGTACTTC.

The rearrangement links TRBV4-2 to TRBJ1-1, with 10 bases aligning to TRBD1. CDR1 LGHNA and CDR2 YNFKEQ come from the germline V gene. J gave up 8 bases and V 3 bases, and 3 bases lay outside the gene matches. The CDR3 covers 13 residues. The CDR3 loop is CASSQTGGAEAFF. CDR3 nucleotides: TGTGCCAGCAGCCAGACAGGGGGCGCCGAAGCTTTCTTT.

This clonotype has ten or more counts. The chain employs TRBV6-5 and TRBJ2-1; D is undetermined. The V end lost 5 bases, the J end lost 6 bases, and 14 bases lay between the germline ends. This CDR3 has 14 amino acids. Germline assignment: CDR1 MNHEY and CDR2 SVGAGI. CDR3 coding DNA: TGTGCCAGCAGTACCACGGACGACCCCAATGAGCAGTTCTTC. As protein: CASSTTDDPNEQFF.

The genes are TRBV4-1 and TRBJ2-1, with 9 positions matching TRBD2. The V segment lost 3 bases and the J segment 5 bases; nucleotides outside the gene matches: 8. Germline loops: CDR1 MGHRA, CDR2 YSYEKL. CDR3 length: 16 amino acids. CDR3 region: CASSHGSGGPNNEQFF. As DNA, the CDR3 is TGCGCCAGCAGCCATGGTAGCGGGGGACCGAACAATGAGCAGTTCTTC.

This clonotype was seen a few times. This chain links TRBV20-1 with TRBJ2-2; 11 bases fit TRBD2. The germline gives CDR1 DFQATT, CDR2 SNEGSKA (reference sequence). J was trimmed by 6 bases and V by 1 base; bases with no gene match: 4. The CDR3 runs to 15 residues. The CDR3 DNA reads TGCAGTGCTAGAGCCCTAGCGGGGGGCGCCGGGGAGCTGTTTTTT. Translating it yields CSARALAGGAGELFF.

The CDR3 nucleotides are TGTGCCAGCAGCCCCGGGACGGTCTCTGGAAACACCATATATTTT. Translated: CASSPGTVSGNTIYF. The chain couples TRBV7-2 to TRBJ1-3, with a weak D call TRBD1 (5 bases). The germline CDR1 and CDR2 sequences are SGHTA and FQGNSA. CDR3 length: 15 amino acids. Trimming shortened V by 5 bases and J by 0 bases, and 11 bases separated the two germline ends.

This clonotype showed up just a few times. J is TRBJ2-7 and V is TRBV7-9; the D is unclear. The CDR3 has 13 residues. Trimming pared 5 bases from V and 3 bases from J, leaving 11 bases between. Germline V gene sequence: CDR1 SEHNR, CDR2 FQNEAQ (reference sequence). Here the CDR3 DNA reads TGTGCCAGCAGCCCTACTGGGTACTACGAGCAGTACGTC. Its protein is CASSPTGYYEQYV.

This clonotype was seen many times. The chain combines TRBV20-1 with TRBJ2-2; D is uncertain. There are 13 residues in the CDR3. V lost 3 bases and J 4 bases, leaving 9 bases between the germline ends. CDR1 and CDR2 (germline): DFQATT, SNEGSKA (reference sequence). The CDR3 region is CSARPLSTGELFF. In DNA, the CDR3 is TGCAGTGCTAGGCCTTTAAGCACCGGGGAGCTGTTTTTT.

The chain carries TRBV29-1 and TRBJ1-4; D remains ambiguous. V gave up 2 bases and J gave up 5 bases, with 15 bases separating them. The CDR3 length is 15 residues. In germline, CDR1 is SQVTM, CDR2 ANQGSEA. The CDR3 DNA follows: TGCAGCGTTGAAAGGGCTGAAAGGTGGAATGAAAAACTGTTTTTT. Encoded protein: CSVERAERWNEKLFF.

Ten or more counts support this clonotype. V is TRBV12-3 or TRBV12-4 and J is TRBJ1-1; a weak D match, TRBD1 (6 bases). The CDR3 runs 12 residues. The ends were cut back, 6 bases at V and 4 bases at J, with 9 bases in the middle. DNA of the CDR3: TGTGCCAGCAGACAGGGAGTCACTGAAGCTTTCTTT. Amino acid sequence: CASRQGVTEAFF.

This clonotype was counted at least ten times. The chain joins TRBV12-3 or TRBV12-4 to TRBJ2-2; D not resolved. This CDR3 is 12 amino acids long. V lost 6 bases to trimming and J lost 7 bases, with 9 bases between them. The CDR3 sequence: CASSPGNGELFF. CDR3 nucleotides: TGTGCCAGCAGCCCTGGTAACGGGGAGCTGTTTTTT.

This clonotype showed up many times. The chain is built from TRBV7-6 and TRBJ1-1; maybe TRBD1 (5 bases). Per germline, CDR1 SGHVS and CDR2 FNYEAQ. This CDR3 region has 14 residues. V was pared by 7 bases and J by 0 bases, with 12 bases between. CDR3 sequence: CASTPGLMNTEAFF. The DNA of the CDR3 is TGTGCCAGCACCCCGGGACTGATGAACACTGAAGCTTTCTTT. Full variable domain (rest looked up from reference TRBV7-6 and TRBJ1-1): GAGVSQSPRYKVTKRGQDVALRCDPISGHVSLYWYRQALGQGPEFLTYFNYEAQQDKSGLPNDRFSAERPEGSISTLTIQRTEQRDSAMYRCASTPGLMNTEAFFGQGTRLTVV.

The chain employs TRBV4-2 and TRBJ2-2; 9 bases are shared with TRBD2. There are 18 residues in the CDR3. Germline-derived CDR1 and CDR2 are LGHNA and YNFKEQ. Unmatched junction bases numbered 9, after V lost 3 bases and J lost 1 base. The CDR3 nucleotides are TGTGCCAGCAGCCATATAACCGGGACTAGCCGGAACACCGGGGAGCTGTTTTTT. Translating gives CASSHITGTSRNTGELFF.

The table lists this clonotype with many counts. The chain recombines TRBV20-1 with TRBJ2-3, with D possibly TRBD2 on 5 matching bases. Germline CDR1 and CDR2: DFQATT and SNEGSKA (reference sequence). CDR3 length equals 15 residues. V was shortened by 0 bases and J by 5 bases, with 15 bases between the two germline ends. The CDR3 coding sequence is TGCAGTGCTAGAGATTCCGAGAGCGGTGGAGATACGCAGTATTTT. Translated, it gives CSARDSESGGDTQYF.

This clonotype showed up just a few times. The chain recombines TRBV12-3 or TRBV12-4 with TRBJ2-7; the match to TRBD1 covers 8 bases. Trimming removed 4 bases from V and 2 bases from J; junction bases left unmatched: 7. This CDR3 has 15 residues. The CDR3 here is CASSSGQVGAYEQYF. In nucleotides, the CDR3 is TGTGCCAGCAGTTCGGGACAGGTCGGCGCCTACGAGCAGTACTTC.

This clonotype was seen at least ten times. The V and J genes are TRBV29-1 and TRBJ1-3, with unresolved D. V was clipped by 8 bases and J by 0 bases, with 11 bases between them. The CDR3 contains 13 residues. Germline CDR1 SQVTM, CDR2 ANQGSEA. This CDR3 is CSPEWDSGNTIYF. As DNA, the CDR3 is TGCAGCCCCGAGTGGGACTCTGGAAACACCATATATTTT.

This clonotype came up many times. The genes are TRBV20-1 and TRBJ1-5, with a possible D match to TRBD1 (5 bases). Germline CDR1 reads DFQATT; CDR2 reads SNEGSKA (reference sequence). The germline V and J ends were trimmed by 3 bases and 3 bases, with 12 bases remaining between them. The CDR3 length is 14 residues. CDR3 nucleotide sequence: TGCAGTGCTAGTACCGGGGCCCTCAATCAGCCCCAGCATTTT. Protein sequence: CSASTGALNQPQHF.